This T cell receptor (beta chain) was sequenced in a study of OX40 agonist ivuxolimab in advanced cancers. Regarding the research as a whole: Ivuxolimab was a fully human IgG2 agonistic monoclonal antibody targeting the costimulatory receptor OX40 (CD134). Partial responses occurred in three dose-escalation patients, of whom one had hepatocellular carcinoma and two had cutaneous melanoma. The paper reports the monotherapy dose-escalation portion (N of about 54 patients) of the phase I ivuxolimab trial. Patients were allowed to have had prior anti-PD-1, anti-PD-L1 or anti-CTLA-4 therapy, and approximately 39% of the dose-escalation patients had been treated with checkpoint inhibitors. In the dose-escalation cohort, roughly 80% of patients were male, and the mean age was around 60 years, with a range of about 23 to 85. The point of sequencing TCRbeta in the periphery was to test whether ivuxolimab changed TCR sequence diversity and drove clonal T-cell expansion. Intravenous ivuxolimab was administered to patients every 2 weeks at six dose levels: 0.01, 0.1, 0.3, 1.5, 3 and 10 mg/kg. Of the roughly 54 dose-escalation patients, hepatocellular carcinoma was present in roughly 19, melanoma in approximately 15, renal cell carcinoma in 9 and head and neck cancer in 9.

Concerning this clone itself: Its antigen is unknown. No qualities accompany the bases; no much larger clone lies one base away.

Genomic DNA was isolated from the sorted cells so that the TCRbeta CDR3 region could be sequenced. The immunoSEQ Assay was used to sequence the TCRbeta CDR3 regions. TCRdb provides this immuneACCESS table in a form limited to in-frame rearrangements. Some clones are lacking; in checked studies, under half of them reflect an unresolved V gene, and why the rest are absent is not known. Present in this sample are tens of thousands of clones, more than 90% of which were seen just once. The ten largest make up approximately 7% of the sample. The trial excluded patients who had a history of autoimmune disease or who were on systemic immunosuppression. In every dose cohort, peripheral blood was drawn for TCR sequencing at baseline, cycle 4 day 1, and cycle 7 day 1. The samples were taken from a phase I, first-in-human, multicenter, open-label dose-escalation trial of ivuxolimab. Adults with locally advanced or metastatic melanoma, renal cell, hepatocellular, or head and neck squamous cell carcinoma were enrolled in the trial. Before TCR sequencing, CD4+ T cells and CD8+ T cells from peripheral blood were sorted into separate populations.

What the study reported, not specific to this receptor: In partial responders in the 0.1-3.0 mg/kg groups, normalized peripheral clonal expansion was found to be among the lowest, especially among CD8+ T cells. At doses of 0.1 to 3.0 mg/kg, clonal expansion of both CD4+ and CD8+ T cells in blood was seen between baseline and week 6. Which antigens the clonally expanded peripheral T cells were specific for was not determined. After ivuxolimab, more expanded clones were found on average in CD8+ T cells than in CD4+ T cells. Low levels of normalized T-cell clonal expansion were also seen in some patients who did not respond.

Sample: CD4+ or CD8+ T cells sorted from blood, taken in a trial of the OX40 agonist ivuxolimab. The sequence was obtained from an adult with an advanced solid tumor such as melanoma, head and neck, liver or kidney cancer.

CDR3 sequence: CASSPGSSGSGNTIYF. The DNA is as follows: TGTGCCAGCAGCCCCGGGTCCTCGGGCTCTGGAAACACCATATATTTT. This chain is built from TRBV9 and TRBJ1-3, with no confidently assigned D gene. A distance of 14 bases separates the germline ends of V and J, which lose 4 bases and 0 bases respectively. The germline V gene yields SGDLS for CDR1 and YYNGEE for CDR2. From the cysteine up to the phenylalanine, the CDR3 has a length of 16 residues. Of all the DNA, just the CDR3 is kept, 48 bases in frame from base 1. The reference TRBV9 and TRBJ1-3 proteins fill in what lies around the CDR3, so the full variable domain reads DSGVTQTPKHLITATGQRVTLRCSPRSGDLSVYWYQQSLDQGLQFLIQYYNGEERAKGNILERFSAQQFPDLHSELNLSSLELGDSALYFCASSPGSSGSGNTIYFGEGSWLTVV.